The TCR beta chain under discussion was sequenced for a study of Ad26.COV2.S vaccination and SARS-CoV-2 variants. Study-level background: Participant was drawn from the COV1001 Ad26.COV2.S trial arm. Ad26.COV2.S given intramuscularly, once or twice 56 days apart. Study-wide results and limits: Non-spike TCR breadth showed similarity between vaccine and placebo recipients. Total responses of T cells may have been underestimated by the analyses of TCR breadth and depth.

Profiled with immunoSEQ multiplex PCR; TCRdb holds only in-frame clones, not every one. In the table there are 300,000 to 400,000 clones, 86% of which are singletons. Trimming took off 0 bases at V and 4 bases at J, with 9 bases between the two ends. The CDR3 has 14 amino acids. Germline CDR1 MRHNA, CDR2 SNTAGT. A remark on this clone: Its antigen is as yet unknown.

Treatment indicated: roughly 18 received Ad26.COV2.S at low or high dose, single or two shots; roughly five received placebo; per-sample allocation not given. After the first vaccine or placebo injection, samples were drawn on day 63. The V call is TRBV6-4, the J call TRBJ1-2; D uncertain. The sequence was obtained from a person between 18 and 65 years old who received the Ad26.COV2.S COVID-19 vaccine or a placebo. Sequencing used peripheral blood, obtained in a trial of Ad26.COV2.S vaccine versus placebo. CDR3 nucleotide sequence: TGTGCCAGCAGTGACTCAAGAGCCGCCTATGGCTACACCTTC. This gives the protein CASSDSRAAYGYTF.